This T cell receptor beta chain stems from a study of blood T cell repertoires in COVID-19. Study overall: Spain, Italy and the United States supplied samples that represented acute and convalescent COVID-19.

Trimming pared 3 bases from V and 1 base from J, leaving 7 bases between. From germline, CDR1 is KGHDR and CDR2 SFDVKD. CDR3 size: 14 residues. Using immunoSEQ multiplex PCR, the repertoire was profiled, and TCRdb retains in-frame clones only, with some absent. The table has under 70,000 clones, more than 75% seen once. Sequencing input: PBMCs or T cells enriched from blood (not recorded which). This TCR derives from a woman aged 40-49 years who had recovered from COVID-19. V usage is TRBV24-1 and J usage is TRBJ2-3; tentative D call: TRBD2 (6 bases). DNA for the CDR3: TGTGCCACCAGTGATCCTAGCGGCACAGATACGCAGTATTTT. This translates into CATSDPSGTDTQYF.